The entry below describes one TCR beta chain. The sample holds one count of this clone. Its antigen remains unidentified. Base quality data are lacking; no much larger clone is found one base away. In the ViraFEST assay, PBMC were stimulated with viral peptide pools, and TCR sequencing was then used to find antigen-specific CD4+ T cell clonotypes based on their expansion. After less than 13 days of culture, CD4+ T cells were isolated with the EasySep CD4+ T cell isolation kit. Negative nucleocapsid antibody results before and after vaccination confirmed that the healthy vaccine recipients had no prior SARS-CoV-2 infection. Some 1.9 million PBMC per well were cultured with 9 to 10 ug/ml peptides in IMDM containing approximately 4.5% human AB serum, roughly 9.5 IU/ml IL-2 and gentamicin. Half of the culture medium was replaced with fresh IL-2-containing medium on days 3 and 7. Unless otherwise noted, each peptide stimulation condition was cultured in triplicate wells. PBMC were separated from whole blood using Ficoll-Paque Plus gradient centrifugation and were then either cryopreserved at -140C or used fresh. The overlapping peptide pools covered the spike proteins of SARS-CoV-2 and of the common cold coronaviruses HCoV-NL63, HCoV-OC43 and HCoV-229E. Genomic DNA was extracted from cultured CD4+ T cells with the QIAamp micro DNA kit.

These data belong to a study of vaccination effects on CD4 cells after COVID-19 (dated 2022 in TCRdb). General notes on the study: Two doses of either the BNT162b2 or the mRNA-1273 mRNA SARS-CoV-2 vaccine were administered to participants. SARS-CoV-2 spike-specific CD4+ TCR repertoires from before and after mRNA vaccination were compared in COVID-19 convalescent patients and in infection-naive vaccine recipients. A total of ten to eleven COVID-19 convalescent patients and a handful of SARS-CoV-2-naive healthy vaccine recipients were included in the full study. Cultures from other donors in the study were sequenced using the Oncomine TCR Beta short-read assay on an Illumina iSeq 100.

Spanning cysteine to phenylalanine, the CDR3 consists of 15 amino acids. The entry retains the CDR3 DNA only, 45 bases that are in frame from base 1. Sequences LGHDT (CDR1) and YNNKEL (CDR2) are obtained from the germline V gene (reference sequence). Trimming at the junction amounts to 4 bases on V and 2 bases on J, and the germline ends lie 15 bases apart. Paper-wide results and their limitations: The study was limited by a small number of convalescent patients, and early post-infection timepoints were lacking. Among healthy vaccine recipients, nearly all vaccine-induced clones were SARS-CoV-2 mono-reactive, and just 1 of 255 was cross-reactive with common cold coronaviruses. Clones induced by infection and clones induced by vaccination both contracted markedly at late timepoints after vaccination, which fits with T cell responses waning over time.

Library preparation used the immunoSEQ multiplex PCR assay. DNA from the cultured and isolated CD4+ T cells underwent TCR beta CDR3 sequencing. For the original study's pipeline: Non-productive TCR sequences were discarded, and reads were trimmed to the CDR3 region, with only CDR3s of 7 or more amino acids retained. Antigen-specific clonotypes were identified using the MANAFEST web app by comparison of expansion in peptide wells against reference cultures. To count as positive, a clone had to show expansion at FDR<0.05 compared with the reference and with all other wells, an odds ratio above 5, and a frequency above 0.1% in two replicate wells. A clonotype was called cross-reactive if it was significantly expanded both in SARS-CoV-2 spike wells and in at least one common cold coronavirus spike condition. CDR3 similarity was assessed by Levenshtein distance using the stringdist R package, and unrooted trees were constructed with ape in R 3.6.1. As stored in TCRdb, this immuneACCESS dataset retains in-frame rearrangements with V and J assigned. A fraction of the clones does not appear; measured against another copy, unresolved V genes explain less than half of the discrepancy, and the remainder lacks a known reason. The V and J calls and clone size were taken over from that table, and D and trimming were inferred from the DNA. Within this sample are about 27,000 clones, with around three quarters of them counted one time only. The ten top clones hold about 20% of the sample.

Recombination linked TRBV3-1 (or the pseudogene TRBV3-2) to TRBJ2-7; the best D guess is TRBD2, with 6 bases matching. The TCR originated in a human donor who received a COVID-19 vaccine. The source material was CD4+ T cells from PBMCs cultured with HCoV-NL63 spike peptides, sampled before COVID-19 vaccination. What this sample's cell subset or site label stands for: HCoV-NL63 spike overlapping peptide pool stimulation. The nucleotides are TGTGCCAGCAGCCCACTATGGGACTGGCCCTACGAGCAGTACTTC. This encodes CASSPLWDWPYEQYF.